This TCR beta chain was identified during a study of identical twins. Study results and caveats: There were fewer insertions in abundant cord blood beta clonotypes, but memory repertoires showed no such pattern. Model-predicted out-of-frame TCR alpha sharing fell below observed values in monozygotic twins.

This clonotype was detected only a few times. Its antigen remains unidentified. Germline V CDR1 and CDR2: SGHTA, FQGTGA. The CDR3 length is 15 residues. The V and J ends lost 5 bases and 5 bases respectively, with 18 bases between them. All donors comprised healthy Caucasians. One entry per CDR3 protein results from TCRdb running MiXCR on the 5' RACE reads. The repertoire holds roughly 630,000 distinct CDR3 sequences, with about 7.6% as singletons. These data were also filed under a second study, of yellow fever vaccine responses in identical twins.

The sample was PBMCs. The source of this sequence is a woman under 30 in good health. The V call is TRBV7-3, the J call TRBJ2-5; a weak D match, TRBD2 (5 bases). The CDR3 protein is CASSLSTGRGETQYF. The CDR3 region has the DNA TGTGCCAGCAGCCTCTCGACGGGTCGAGGGGAGACCCAGTACTTC.